A selection of T cell receptor beta chains follows, all from one sample in a study of vaccination effects on CD4 cells after COVID-19. These receptors' targets are unknown. Assay used: immunoSEQ multiplex PCR; TCRdb lists only in-frame clones, some missing. The sample holds about 79,000 clones, approximately 74% seen once. The source material was CD4+ T cells from PBMCs cultured with HCoV-229E spike peptides, sampled before COVID-19 vaccination. Every receptor here comes from a human donor who received a COVID-19 vaccine. CDR3s include the opening cysteine and the closing phenylalanine or tryptophan. A D gene is named only where the DNA matches it firmly. Only part of the rows carry a size: once, few, many, or a class if the clone is expanded.

cdr3_aa	cdr3_nt	clone_size	v_call	j_call	d_call
CATSGGSSGYTDTQYF	TGTGCCACCAGTGGGGGTAGCAGCGGCTACACAGATACGCAGTATTTT	.	TRBV24-1	TRBJ2-3	.
CSVGTGSETQYF	TGCAGCGTGGGGACAGGGTCCGAGACCCAGTACTTC	.	TRBV29-1	TRBJ2-5	TRBD1
CASSFQGVEAFF	TGTGCCAGCAGCTTCCAGGGGGTGGAGGCTTTCTTT	.	TRBV5-6	TRBJ1-1	TRBD1
CASSPGQGSSGANVLTF	TGTGCCAGCTCACCTGGTCAGGGGAGCTCTGGGGCCAACGTCCTGACTTTC	.	TRBV18	TRBJ2-6	.
CASRRTFLVEKLFF	TGTGCCAGCAGGCGGACATTCCTAGTGGAAAAACTGTTTTTT	.	TRBV2	TRBJ1-4	.
CASSYERLSQPQHF	TGTGCCAGCAGTTACGAACGCTTATCTCAGCCCCAGCATTTT	.	TRBV6-6	TRBJ1-5	.
CASSQAPRDILNTGELFF	TGCGCCAGCAGCCAAGCGCCTCGGGACATCTTGAACACCGGGGAGCTGTTTTTT	.	TRBV4-1	TRBJ2-2	.
CASSIAARGALSTDTQYF	TGTGCCAGTAGTATAGCGGCACGGGGGGCGCTCAGCACAGATACGCAGTATTTT	.	TRBV19	TRBJ2-3	.
CASSDYGPGANEQFF	TGTGCCAGCAGTGATTATGGGCCCGGGGCGAATGAGCAGTTCTTC	.	TRBV6-1	TRBJ2-1	.
CASSPMTGSENIQYF	TGTGCCAGCAGCCCTATGACAGGGAGCGAAAACATTCAGTACTTC	.	TRBV9	TRBJ2-4	TRBD1
CASGLGRVTTNEKLFF	TGTGCTAGTGGTTTGGGGCGGGTCACAACTAATGAAAAACTGTTTTTT	.	TRBV12-5	TRBJ1-4	.
CASSFLQGRGETQYF	TGTGCCAGCAGTTTCTTACAGGGGCGAGGGGAGACCCAGTACTTC	.	TRBV6-2/TRBV6-3	TRBJ2-5	TRBD1
CAWGVGLNSPLHF	TGTGCCTGGGGGGTAGGCCTCAATTCACCCCTCCACTTT	.	TRBV30	TRBJ1-6	.
CASSPDSNSPLHF	TGTGCCAGCTCACCAGACAGTAATTCACCCCTCCACTTT	.	TRBV18	TRBJ1-6	.
CASSQRTGGYGYTF	TGTGCCAGCAGCCAAAGGACAGGGGGCTATGGCTACACCTTC	.	TRBV6-5	TRBJ1-2	TRBD1
CAWGRGDLQPQHF	TGTGCCTGGGGCAGGGGGGATTTACAGCCCCAGCATTTT	few	TRBV30	TRBJ1-5	TRBD1
CASKTGVGTEAFF	TGTGCCAGCAAGACAGGGGTAGGGACTGAAGCTTTCTTT	.	TRBV6-5	TRBJ1-1	TRBD1
CASIFPGVITDTQYF	TGTGCCAGCATCTTTCCGGGGGTGATAACAGATACGCAGTATTTT	.	TRBV6-5	TRBJ2-3	.
CASREGLGTPLHF	TGTGCCAGCAGAGAGGGCCTGGGGACACCCCTCCACTTT	.	TRBV6-4	TRBJ1-6	.
CATSLRSPLNTGELFF	TGTGCCACCAGTCTCCGGAGCCCCTTGAACACCGGGGAGCTGTTTTTT	once	TRBV24-1	TRBJ2-2	.
CASSLSFF	TGTGCCAGCAGCTTGTCCTTCTTT	.	TRBV7-9	TRBJ1-1	.
CASSLRGGGTGTDTQYF	TGTGCCAGCAGCTTAAGAGGCGGGGGGACGGGGACAGATACGCAGTATTTT	.	TRBV7-3	TRBJ2-3	TRBD2
CASSLARDSLRTVTDTQYF	TGTGCCAGCAGCTTAGCGCGCGACAGCCTCCGAACCGTCACAGATACGCAGTATTTT	once	TRBV7-9	TRBJ2-3	.
CASSEYARGREKLFF	TGTGCCAGCAGTGAATATGCAAGGGGACGAGAAAAACTGTTTTTT	.	TRBV25-1	TRBJ1-4	.
CAWNTGTANYGYTF	TGTGCCTGGAATACCGGGACAGCTAACTATGGCTACACCTTC	.	TRBV30	TRBJ1-2	TRBD1
CASKAQAGASSTGELFF	TGTGCCAGCAAAGCCCAGGCGGGGGCCTCGAGCACCGGGGAGCTGTTTTTT	.	TRBV27	TRBJ2-2	.
CASSLGAQGNEKLFF	TGTGCCAGTTCTTTGGGGGCACAGGGTAATGAAAAACTGTTTTTT	.	TRBV19	TRBJ1-4	.
CASSTRGLNEKLFF	TGTGCCAGCAGTACCAGGGGTTTGAATGAAAAACTGTTTTTT	.	TRBV6-6	TRBJ1-4	.
CASSYNGGETQYF	TGTGCCAGCAGCTATAACGGTGGGGAGACCCAGTACTTC	few	TRBV7-9	TRBJ2-5	.
CASSVAGGTSPLHF	TGTGCCAGCAGCGTAGCAGGGGGCACTTCACCCCTCCACTTT	.	TRBV9	TRBJ1-6	TRBD1
CASTVRPDSNQPQHF	TGTGCCAGTACAGTAAGGCCCGATAGCAATCAGCCCCAGCATTTT	.	TRBV19	TRBJ1-5	.
CSVLRAANTGELFF	TGCAGCGTTCTTAGGGCGGCGAACACCGGGGAGCTGTTTTTT	few	TRBV29-1	TRBJ2-2	.
CASSFPVYNEQFF	TGTGCCAGCAGCTTCCCGGTCTACAATGAGCAGTTCTTC	once	TRBV5-8	TRBJ2-1	.
CATSRDRNGKETQYF	TGTGCCACCAGCAGAGATCGGAACGGAAAAGAGACCCAGTACTTC	.	TRBV15	TRBJ2-5	.
CASSYSRWGTQYF	TGTGCCAGCAGTTACTCGAGGTGGGGGACGCAGTATTTT	.	TRBV6-5	TRBJ2-3	.
CASSYSHGTQYF	TGTGCCAGCAGTTACTCACACGGGACCCAGTACTTC	.	TRBV6-5	TRBJ2-5	.
CASSFVRARETQYF	TGTGCCAGCAGCTTCGTCAGGGCCAGAGAGACCCAGTACTTC	once	TRBV11-2	TRBJ2-5	.
CASRLGMQETQYF	TGTGCCAGCAGGTTAGGGATGCAAGAGACCCAGTACTTC	.	TRBV11-1	TRBJ2-5	.
CASIPGIYRDTQYF	TGTGCCAGCATCCCAGGGATTTACAGAGATACGCAGTATTTT	.	TRBV28	TRBJ2-3	.
CASSSDRGSQPQHF	TGTGCCAGCAGCTCGGACAGGGGGTCGCAGCCCCAGCATTTT	.	TRBV9	TRBJ1-5	TRBD1
CASSQTGSAPLHF	TGTGCCAGCAGCCAAACAGGGTCCGCACCCCTCCACTTT	few	TRBV7-3	TRBJ1-6	.
CASSLRSSGNTIYF	TGTGCCAGCAGTTTACGATCCTCTGGAAACACCATATATTTT	.	TRBV27	TRBJ1-3	.
CASRDQSSYNSPLHF	TGTGCCAGCAGGGACCAGAGCTCCTATAATTCACCCCTCCACTTT	.	TRBV2	TRBJ1-6	.
CASRQLTNSNQPQHF	TGTGCCAGTAGACAGCTCACTAATAGCAATCAGCCCCAGCATTTT	few	TRBV19	TRBJ1-5	.
CASATLYNSPLHF	TGTGCCAGCGCGACCCTCTATAATTCACCCCTCCACTTT	.	TRBV19	TRBJ1-6	.
CASSIWSERGDYNEQFF	TGTGCCAGTAGTATTTGGTCGGAGCGGGGGGACTACAATGAGCAGTTCTTC	.	TRBV19	TRBJ2-1	TRBD2